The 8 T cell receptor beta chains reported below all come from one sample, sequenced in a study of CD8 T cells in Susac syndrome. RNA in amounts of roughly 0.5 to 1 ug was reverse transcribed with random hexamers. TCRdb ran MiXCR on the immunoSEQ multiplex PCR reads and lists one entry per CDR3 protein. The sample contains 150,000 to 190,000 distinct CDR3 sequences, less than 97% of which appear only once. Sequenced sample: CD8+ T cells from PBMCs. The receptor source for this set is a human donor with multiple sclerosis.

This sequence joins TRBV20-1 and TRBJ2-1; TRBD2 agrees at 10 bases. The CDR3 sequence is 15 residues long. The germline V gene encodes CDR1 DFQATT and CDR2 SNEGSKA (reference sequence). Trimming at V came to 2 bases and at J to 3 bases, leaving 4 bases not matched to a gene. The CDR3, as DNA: TGCAGTGCTAGATCACTAGCGGGGAACTACAATGAGCAGTTCTTC. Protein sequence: CSARSLAGNYNEQFF.

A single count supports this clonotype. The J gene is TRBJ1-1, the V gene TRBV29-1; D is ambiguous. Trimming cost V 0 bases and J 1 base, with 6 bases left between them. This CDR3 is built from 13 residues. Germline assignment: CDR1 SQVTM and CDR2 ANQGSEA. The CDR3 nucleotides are TGCAGCGTTGAAGATTCGGAGAACACTGAAGCTTTCTTT. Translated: CSVEDSENTEAFF. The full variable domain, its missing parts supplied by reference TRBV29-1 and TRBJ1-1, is SAVISQKPSRDICQRGTSLTIQCQVDSQVTMMFWYRQQPGQSLTLIATANQGSEATYESGFVIDKFPISRPNLTFSTLTVSNMSPEDSSIYLCSVEDSENTEAFFGQGTRLTVV.

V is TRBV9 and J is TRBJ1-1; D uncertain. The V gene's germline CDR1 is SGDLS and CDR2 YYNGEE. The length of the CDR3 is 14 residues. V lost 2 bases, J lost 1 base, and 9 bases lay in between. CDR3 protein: CASSVEGENTEAFF. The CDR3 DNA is TGTGCCAGCAGCGTGGAGGGAGAGAACACTGAAGCTTTCTTT.

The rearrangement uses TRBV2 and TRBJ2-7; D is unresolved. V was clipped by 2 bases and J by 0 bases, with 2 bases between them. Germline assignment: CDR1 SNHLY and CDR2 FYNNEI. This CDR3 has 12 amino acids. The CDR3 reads CASSEPSYEQYF. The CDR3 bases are TGTGCCAGCAGTGAACCCTCCTACGAGCAGTACTTC.

In nucleotides, the CDR3 is TGCAGCCGGGGGGGTACGGAAGATACGCAGTATTTT. This encodes CSRGGTEDTQYF. This sequence joins TRBV20-1 and TRBJ2-3, with TRBD2 matching 8 bases. The CDR3 covers 12 residues. Per the germline V gene, CDR1 is DFQATT and CDR2 is SNEGSKA (reference sequence).

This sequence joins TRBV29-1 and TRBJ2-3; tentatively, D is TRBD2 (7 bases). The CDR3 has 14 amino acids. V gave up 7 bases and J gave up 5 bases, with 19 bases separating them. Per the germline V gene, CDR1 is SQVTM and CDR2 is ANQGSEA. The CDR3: CSALGGRQGDTQYF. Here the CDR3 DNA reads TGCAGCGCCCTGGGGGGGCGTCAGGGAGATACGCAGTATTTT.

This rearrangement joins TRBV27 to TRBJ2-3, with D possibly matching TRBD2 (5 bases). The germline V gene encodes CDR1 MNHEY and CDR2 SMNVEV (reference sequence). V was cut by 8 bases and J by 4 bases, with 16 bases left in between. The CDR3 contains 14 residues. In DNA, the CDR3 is TGTGCCAGCGCCAGGCGACTCGGGGCAGATACGCAGTATTTT. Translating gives CASARRLGADTQYF.

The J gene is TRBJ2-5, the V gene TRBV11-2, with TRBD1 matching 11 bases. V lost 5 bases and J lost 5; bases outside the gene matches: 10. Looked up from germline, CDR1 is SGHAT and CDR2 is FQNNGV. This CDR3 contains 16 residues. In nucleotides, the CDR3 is TGTGCCAGCAGCCCAACCGGGACAGGGGGGACGGAGACCCAGTACTTC. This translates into CASSPTGTGGTETQYF. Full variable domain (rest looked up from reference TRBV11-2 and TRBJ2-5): EAGVAQSPRYKIIEKRQSVAFWCNPISGHATLYWYQQILGQGPKLLIQFQNNGVVDDSQLPKDRFSAERLKGVDSTLKIQPAKLEDSAVYLCASSPTGTGGTETQYFGPGTRLLVL.